The rows below give T cell receptor beta chains drawn from one sample of a study of cytomegalovirus exposure and HLA in healthy donors. The repertoire was sequenced with immunoSEQ multiplex PCR; TCRdb's copy has only in-frame clones and lacks some. The sample has 95,000 to 100,000 clones, around 76% seen once. Sample: PBMCs. All receptors come from a human donor in good health. Each CDR3 is given with its conserved first and last residue. The D gene is left open where the match is weak. Expanded clones are given a class, and other clones once, few, many or no size at all.

d_call	v_call	j_call	clone_size	cdr3_aa	cdr3_nt
TRBD1	TRBV15	TRBJ1-2	-	CATSRGQGNGYTF	TGTGCCACCAGCAGGGGACAGGGGAATGGCTACACCTTC
-	TRBV12-5	TRBJ2-4	-	CASGPGDVAKNIQYF	TGTGCTAGTGGCCCGGGGGACGTAGCCAAAAACATTCAGTACTTC
TRBD1	TRBV29-1	TRBJ2-1	-	CSVKDRSSYNEQFF	TGCAGCGTTAAGGACAGGAGCTCCTACAATGAGCAGTTCTTC
-	TRBV7-9	TRBJ1-2	-	CSSSSTPNGYTF	TGTTCCAGCAGCTCTACCCCAAATGGCTACACCTTC
-	TRBV27	TRBJ2-1	-	CASSLAGGNEQFF	TGTGCCAGCAGTTTGGCAGGGGGGAATGAGCAGTTCTTC
TRBD1	TRBV2	TRBJ2-2	few	CASSSGQGTGELFF	TGTGCCAGCAGCTCGGGACAGGGCACCGGGGAGCTGTTTTTT
TRBD1	TRBV5-1	TRBJ2-7	-	CASSLAGTGVYEQYF	TGCGCCAGCAGCTTGGCGGGGACAGGGGTCTACGAGCAGTACTTC
TRBD2	TRBV10-2	TRBJ2-3	-	CASSQAGGWADTQYF	TGCGCCAGCAGTCAGGCGGGAGGGTGGGCAGATACGCAGTATTTT
-	TRBV18	TRBJ2-7	-	CASSPNTGETYEQYF	TGTGCCAGCTCACCAAATACGGGGGAAACCTACGAGCAGTACTTC
-	TRBV30	TRBJ2-2	-	CAWSVSSWVTGELFF	TGTGCCTGGAGTGTATCTAGCTGGGTCACCGGGGAGCTGTTTTTT
-	TRBV6-5	TRBJ2-7	few	CASSQGSSYEQYF	TGCGCCAGCAGTCAGGGGAGCTCCTACGAGCAGTACTTC
-	TRBV9	TRBJ1-1	once	CASSVGRVGTEAFF	TGTGCCAGCAGCGTAGGGAGGGTGGGCACTGAAGCTTTCTTT
TRBD2	TRBV5-1	TRBJ2-1	-	CASSFGLAGGPKLNEQFF	TGCGCCAGCAGCTTCGGACTAGCGGGAGGGCCGAAGTTGAATGAGCAGTTCTTC
TRBD2	TRBV5-1	TRBJ2-7	-	CASSPGGAGLYEQYF	TGCGCCAGCAGCCCGGGGGGGGCCGGGCTCTACGAGCAGTACTTC
-	TRBV2	TRBJ1-6	-	CASRGGGTGYSPLHF	TGTGCCAGCAGAGGGGGAGGGACGGGGTATTCACCCCTCCACTTT
TRBD1	TRBV19	TRBJ1-5	once	CASSTVDRGNQPQHF	TGTGCCAGTAGTACCGTGGACAGGGGCAATCAGCCCCAGCATTTT
TRBD1	TRBV19	TRBJ2-7	-	CASSKTGLTYEQYF	TGTGCCAGTAGTAAGACAGGGCTTACGTACGAGCAGTACTTC
-	TRBV5-4	TRBJ1-3	few	CASSLQGFGNTIYF	TGTGCCAGCAGCTTACAGGGTTTTGGAAACACCATATATTTT
TRBD2	TRBV29-1	TRBJ2-2	-	CSVTSDTGELFF	TGCAGCGTAACTAGCGACACCGGGGAGCTGTTTTTT
-	TRBV19	TRBJ2-7	-	CASNPGWSYEQYF	TGTGCCAGTAACCCCGGCTGGAGCTACGAGCAGTACTTC
-	TRBV2	TRBJ2-1	-	CASSGQYYNEQFF	TGTGCCAGCAGTGGACAGTATTACAATGAGCAGTTCTTC
TRBD1	TRBV4-1	TRBJ2-6	-	CASSQDNSGDRVSGANVLTF	TGCGCCAGCAGCCAAGACAATTCGGGGGACAGGGTCTCTGGGGCCAACGTCCTGACTTTC
TRBD1	TRBV9	TRBJ1-2	-	CASSDRGGGKVVGYTF	TGTGCCAGCAGTGACAGGGGTGGGGGGAAGGTAGTTGGCTACACCTTC
-	TRBV5-1	TRBJ2-7	-	CASSRSGSLSYEQYF	TGCGCCAGCAGTCGGTCCGGGAGTCTGTCCTACGAGCAGTACTTC
-	TRBV10-2	TRBJ2-7	-	CATYPATGTYEQYF	TGCGCCACCTATCCCGCGACAGGAACCTACGAGCAGTACTTC
TRBD2	TRBV4-3	TRBJ2-2	once	CASSKRLAGGVGELFF	TGCGCCAGCAGCAAGCGGCTAGCGGGAGGAGTCGGGGAGCTGTTTTTT
-	TRBV6-5	TRBJ1-1	-	CASTRTGNRNTEAFF	TGTGCCAGCACCAGGACGGGGAATAGGAACACTGAAGCTTTCTTT
TRBD1	TRBV9	TRBJ1-1	-	CASSESTSGGWTEAFF	TGTGCCAGCAGCGAATCAACCTCAGGGGGCTGGACTGAAGCTTTCTTT
-	TRBV2	TRBJ1-2	-	CASSEGKHNYGYTF	TGTGCCAGCAGTGAAGGCAAGCATAACTATGGCTACACCTTC
TRBD2	TRBV7-2	TRBJ2-1	once	CASTGGVYNEQFF	TGTGCCAGCACTGGGGGGGTCTACAATGAGCAGTTCTTC
TRBD2	TRBV5-4	TRBJ2-1	-	CASSLTSGGSNEQFF	TGTGCCAGCAGCTTGACTAGCGGGGGGTCGAATGAGCAGTTCTTC
-	TRBV9	TRBJ2-2	once	CASSVVGVPGELFF	TGTGCCAGCAGCGTAGTGGGCGTCCCGGGGGAGCTGTTTTTT
-	TRBV30	TRBJ1-5	-	CAWSSTQGGQPQHF	TGTGCCTGGAGTTCAACACAGGGCGGTCAGCCCCAGCATTTT
-	TRBV5-1	TRBJ1-6	-	CASSLGLDIYNSPLHF	TGCGCCAGCAGCTTGGGGTTGGACATCTATAATTCACCCCTCCACTTT
TRBD1	TRBV6-1	TRBJ1-2	-	CASSERDREDNGYTF	TGTGCCAGCAGTGAAAGGGACAGGGAAGACAATGGCTACACCTTC
TRBD1	TRBV2	TRBJ2-1	-	CAVPGDRGVDEQFF	TGTGCCGTCCCGGGGGACAGGGGTGTGGATGAGCAGTTCTTC
TRBD1	TRBV10-3	TRBJ2-2	-	CAIGSFRTGSGELFF	TGTGCCATCGGCTCCTTTCGGACAGGTTCCGGGGAGCTGTTTTTT
-	TRBV6-5	TRBJ2-7	-	CASRVTSGVYEQYF	TGTGCCAGCAGAGTAACTTCGGGGGTCTACGAGCAGTACTTC
TRBD2	TRBV5-1	TRBJ2-7	-	CASSLGLAGDYEQYF	TGCGCCAGCAGCTTGGGGCTAGCGGGAGACTACGAGCAGTACTTC
-	TRBV9	TRBJ2-6	few	CASSTPRGRNSGANVLTF	TGTGCCAGCAGCACCCCCCGGGGTCGGAACTCTGGGGCCAACGTCCTGACTTTC
-	TRBV6-6	TRBJ1-4	few	CASSPTSGEKLFF	TGTGCCAGCAGCCCTACGTCCGGGGAAAAACTGTTTTTT
TRBD1	TRBV12-5	TRBJ2-7	-	CASGLREGAYEQYF	TGTGCTAGTGGTTTAAGAGAGGGGGCTTACGAGCAGTACTTC
TRBD1	TRBV6-1	TRBJ1-2	-	CASSEGTGGTYGYTF	TGTGCCAGCAGTGAAGGAACAGGGGGTACCTATGGCTACACCTTC
TRBD1	TRBV5-1	TRBJ1-6	-	CASSLDRVRASPLHF	TGCGCCAGCAGCTTAGACAGGGTCCGGGCTTCACCCCTCCACTTT
-	TRBV6-5	TRBJ2-7	-	CASSYHRTNYEQYF	TGTGCCAGCAGTTACCACCGGACAAACTACGAGCAGTACTTC